The sequence of this T cell receptor beta chain was determined in a study of blood T cell repertoires in COVID-19. On the study more broadly: Material from acute and convalescent COVID-19 was sourced from the United States, Italy and Spain. Sources were T cells, B-cell-depleted T cells, or PBMCs; the material itself was cDNA or gDNA.

Per the original methods: Estimation of nucleated cell counts relied on the amplification of reference gene primers. Using immunoSEQ multiplex PCR, the repertoire was profiled, and TCRdb retains in-frame clones only, with some absent. V and J calls and clone size are copied from that table; D and trimming were computed from the DNA. The repertoire includes approximately 150,000 clones, 80% to 90% of them detected once, and more than 1.5% sits in the top ten. This TCR derives from an older woman with acute or convalescent COVID-19. The sequenced sample consisted of peripheral blood.

CDR3: CASREGQGPNYGYTF. The DNA of the CDR3 is TGTGCCAGCAGGGAGGGACAGGGTCCTAACTATGGCTACACCTTC. V gene TRBV6-4 combines with J gene TRBJ1-2; TRBD1 agrees at 9 bases. CDR3 length: 15 residues. With V trimmed by 6 bases and J by 0 bases, 5 bases remained unmatched. Germline assignment: CDR1 MRHNA and CDR2 SNTAGT.